This TCR beta chain was sequenced in a study of T-cell memory formation after mild COVID-19 (dated by TCRdb to about 2021). Study-wide context: TCR sequence clusters from the two donors were largely donor specific. Two young, previously healthy adult volunteers made up the cohort, one male and one female. In a couple of donors, T-cell clones that expanded and contracted after mild COVID-19 were tracked by sequencing TCRalpha and TCRbeta repertoires over time. Overall results and qualifications from the work: Only a couple of mild cases were covered by the study, and larger cohorts that include severe cases with pre-infection samples were considered necessary. From day 15 to 85, contracting clones showed balanced CD4/CD8 phenotypes, whereas a second wave of clones that expanded from day 15 to 37 leaned towards CD4+. The detection of some responding clones in pre-infection memory suggests that pre-existing cross-reactive memory T cells joined the SARS-CoV-2 response. SARS-CoV-2 specificity was not confirmed for the second-wave clones peaking on day 37. Contracting CD4+ clones were found mainly in CM and EM memory subsets, while CD8+ clones were enriched in EMRA.

This clonotype came up many times. Its antigen remains undetermined. Base-call qualities are not available, and no considerably larger clone is one nucleotide away. PBMCs were isolated by Ficoll-Paque density gradient centrifugation. Sequencing was carried out with an Illumina NovaSeq 6000. cDNA libraries for TCRalpha and TCRbeta were prepared by 5'RACE using constant-segment primers, with sample barcodes and unique molecular identifiers added. RNA was extracted from every sample with Trizol reagent. The libraries were amplified in two PCR steps, and the second step added a second sample barcode and Illumina TruSeq adapters. The libraries were sequenced on an Illumina NovaSeq using 2 x 150 bp paired-end reads. Per the original workflow: With migec v1.2.7, reads were demultiplexed and then collapsed into UMI-guided consensus sequences. Using mixcr v2.1.11, the UMI consensuses were aligned to TRA and TRB V and J templates and assembled into clonotypes. Expanded or contracted clonotypes were those called significant by both edgeR and NoisET, with noise models trained on biological replicates. For edgeR calls, the cutoffs were a false discovery rate-adjusted p below 0.01 and a log2 fold-change threshold of 1. PCA with hierarchical clustering of max-normalized trajectories of the 1000 most abundant clonotypes was used as exploratory dynamics analysis. Separately sequenced CD4+ and CD8+ repertoires were used to assign the CD4 or CD8 phenotype of responding clones. TCRdb applied fastp at Q25 and MiXCR to the public reads, then kept only in-frame beta chains. Every distinct CDR3 protein forms one entry, paired with its most common genes and DNA. The V and J calls and clone size are TCRdb's, not the authors'. In all, the sample holds 400,000 to 500,000 distinct CDR3 sequences, and roughly a quarter of those were seen once. The ten biggest clones cover 8.8% of the sample.

This receptor was taken from an adult woman who had mild COVID-19 (a few samples of this study predate the infection). The sample titles of this study are shuffled in the database, so cell type and time point are left out; the donor was told from shared clones. Sequencing was done on a sample of PBMCs or a T cell subset sorted from them (not recorded which).

The sequenced DNA: TGTGCCAGCAGCTTAGTCCCAGATACGCAGTATTTT. Translated, it reads CASSLVPDTQYF. This chain is built from TRBV7-9 and TRBJ2-3, with no D gene named confidently. The V end loses 1 base and the J end loses 4 bases, and a stretch of 3 bases separates them. Reading the germline V gene (reference sequence) gives CDR1 SEHNR and CDR2 FQNEAQ. The CDR3, from cysteine to phenylalanine, totals 12 residues. Of all the DNA, just the CDR3 is kept, 36 bases in frame from base 1.